This paragraph reports one T cell receptor beta chain. Mismatch with germline at one junction end may stem from a read error. Authors' methods: With immunoSEQ giving junction-only sequences and no quality scores, filtering differed. The data were produced by immunoSEQ multiplex PCR, yet TCRdb's version contains in-frame clones alone and is incomplete. That table gives V, J and clone size, and the DNA gave D and trimming. This table holds over 2,000,000 clones, roughly 95% found once. Selected positively for CCR7 and CD45RO-negative, naive CD8 cells excluded terminally differentiated effector memory CD45RA+ cells. The data derive from a study of shared clonotypes between healthy human individuals. CDR3 length equals 17 residues. CDR1 and CDR2 (germline): MNHEY, SMNVEV (reference sequence).

Sequencing was carried out using naive CD8+ T cells from PBMCs. This clonotype originated in a man between 18 and 35 years old in good health. Some clones in this sample may be carry-over from other donors' samples. The chain couples TRBV27 to TRBJ2-1, with TRBD2 matching over 14 bases. The CDR3 region has the DNA TGTGCCAGCAGTTTCCGGACTAGCGGGAGGTCCGACAACGAGCAGTTCTTC. As protein: CASSFRTSGRSDNEQFF.